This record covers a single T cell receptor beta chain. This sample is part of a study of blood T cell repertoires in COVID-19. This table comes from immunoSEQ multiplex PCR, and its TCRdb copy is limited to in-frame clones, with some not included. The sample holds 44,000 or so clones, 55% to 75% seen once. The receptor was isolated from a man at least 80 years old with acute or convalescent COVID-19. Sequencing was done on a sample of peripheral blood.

The DNA for the CDR3 is TGTGCCAGCAGCAAACAGAGTCAGCCCCAGCATTTT. It translates to CASSKQSQPQHF. The chain uses TRBV12-3 or TRBV12-4 and TRBJ1-5; D gene uncertain. V lost 6 bases, J lost 6 bases, and 9 bases lay in between. The CDR3 spans 12 residues.